This T cell receptor (beta chain) was captured by sequencing in a study of CXCR3-negative and CXCR3-positive naive CD8 T cells. General study results and limits: Naive CXCR3-positive cells had TRB CDR3s more hydrophobic than those of CXCR3-negative naive cells. Naive subsets expressed similar surface CD5; TRB CDR3 features served to infer TCR strength.

CDR3 length equals 13 residues. Germline CDR1 WSHSY, CDR2 SAAADI. In regard to this clonotype: Antigen unknown.

Via 5' RACE with UMI labels, TRB cDNA libraries were prepared. TCRdb re-called the 5' RACE reads and shows each CDR3 protein once, DNA omitted. The table for this sample gives 100,000 to 150,000 distinct CDR3 sequences. This TCR came from a human donor in good health. Some clones in this sample may be carry-over from other donors' samples. The specimen was naive CXCR3+ CD8+ T cells from blood. Subset denoted: CD45RO-CCR7+CD27+CD95- naive CD8+ T cells expressing CXCR3 (TNR3+). The chain links TRBV10-2 to TRBJ2-7; with no DNA, the TCRdb D assignment of TRBD1 cannot be verified. The CDR3 protein is CASNEGFRAEQYF.